The next 13 T cell receptor beta chains were all read from a single sample in a study of blood T cells in healthy people across ages. Primers used in a second PCR of about 6 to 11 cycles were a sample-barcoded 5' primer and a J-beta primer mix. MiXCR, run by TCRdb on the 5' RACE reads, gives a single entry per CDR3 protein. The data show 1.2 million to 1.5 million distinct CDR3 sequences, 45% to 70% seen once. The sample comprised blood. The receptor source for this set is a man aged 18 to 29 in good health.

This sequence joins TRBV7-2 and TRBJ2-5; 12 bases align to TRBD2. There are 15 residues in the CDR3. V dropped 5 bases and J dropped 4; count of bases not matched to a gene: 5. From germline, CDR1 is SGHTA and CDR2 FQGNSA. CDR3 nucleotides: TGTGCCAGCAGCCCGCTAGCGGGAGGGGGAGAGACCCAGTACTTC. It codes for CASSPLAGGGETQYF. The whole variable domain, filled in from reference TRBV7-2 and TRBJ2-5, reads GAGVSQSPSNKVTEKGKDVELRCDPISGHTALYWYRQSLGQGLEFLIYFQGNSAPDKSGLPSDRFSAERTGGSVSTLTIQRTQQEDSAVYLCASSPLAGGGETQYFGPGTRLLVL.

Notes on this clonotype: This may arise from a read error, as a much more abundant clone is one base away. The chain carries TRBV6-2 or TRBV6-3 and TRBJ2-7; a possible D gene is TRBD1 (5 bases). The J call is doubtful: the DNA matches TRBJ2-5 better. CDR1 and CDR2 (germline): MNHEY, SVGEGT. The CDR3 sequence is 14 residues long. CDR3 in amino acids: CASSVTSERGTQYF. The CDR3 DNA is TGTGCCAGCAGCGTGACATCTGAAAGGGGGACCCAGTACTTC.

The DNA for the CDR3 is TGTGCCAGCTCACCAGTAGGACAGGCCCCTTCCTACGAGCAGTACTTC. It yields the protein CASSPVGQAPSYEQYF. The chain is built from TRBV18 and TRBJ2-7; 7 bases fit TRBD1. This CDR3 spans 16 amino acids. Trimming removed 2 bases from V and 1 base from J; junction bases left unmatched: 8. Germline assignment: CDR1 KGHSH and CDR2 LQKENI.

Comment on this clonotype: The junction departs from germline at one end; a sequencing error may be responsible. The rearrangement joins TRBV29-1 to TRBJ2-5; tentatively, D is TRBD2 (6 bases). Matching the DNA end better, TRBJ2-1 makes the J call doubtful. The germline CDR1 and CDR2 sequences are SQVTM and ANQGSEA. The CDR3 loop spans 12 amino acids. The CDR3 region has the DNA TGTAGCGTTGTGGGACTCCAAGAGACCCAGTTCTTC. It is translated as CSVVGLQETQFF.

The J gene is TRBJ1-1, the V gene TRBV9; TRBD1 might be the D (5 bases). Germline loops: CDR1 SGDLS, CDR2 YYNGEE. This CDR3 is built from 13 residues. V lost 3 bases and J lost 4, with 10 bases in between. The CDR3 protein is CASSAGRGTEAFF. As DNA, the CDR3 is TGTGCCAGCAGCGCCGGTAGGGGCACTGAAGCTTTCTTT. Variable domain in full (rest from reference TRBV9 and TRBJ1-1): DSGVTQTPKHLITATGQRVTLRCSPRSGDLSVYWYQQSLDQGLQFLIQYYNGEERAKGNILERFSAQQFPDLHSELNLSSLELGDSALYFCASSAGRGTEAFFGQGTRLTVV.

CDR3 region: CASSEEGGYNEQYF. The CDR3 nucleotides are TGTGCCAGCAGTGAAGAGGGCGGATACAATGAGCAGTACTTC. This chain uses TRBV2 with TRBJ2-1; no reliable D call. The better agreement between TRBJ2-7 and the DNA end casts doubt on the J call. Germline V lookup: CDR1 SNHLY, CDR2 FYNNEI. The CDR3 contains 14 residues.

This clonotype was seen only a few times. This chain uses TRBV6-1 with TRBJ2-3; maybe TRBD2 (5 bases). Germline V gene sequence: CDR1 MNHNS, CDR2 SASEGT. V was shortened by 5 bases and J by 6 bases, with 18 bases between the two germline ends. The CDR3 consists of 15 residues. CDR3 residues: CASSKSGVRFDTQYF. The CDR3 DNA reads as TGTGCCAGCAGTAAAAGCGGCGTTCGGTTTGATACGCAGTATTTT.

The chain combines TRBV11-2 with TRBJ2-4; no firm D call. The J call may not be correct, given that the DNA end is closer to TRBJ2-5. The CDR3 extends over 14 amino acids. Per the germline V gene, CDR1 is SGHAT and CDR2 is FQNNGV. The CDR3 spells CASSLENVQETQYF. In nucleotides, the CDR3 is TGTGCCAGCAGCTTAGAGAACGTTCAAGAGACCCAGTACTTC.

The chain couples TRBV7-2 to TRBJ2-7; maybe TRBD2 (6 bases). From germline, CDR1 is SGHTA and CDR2 FQGNSA. Trimming took 0 bases from V and 0 from J, leaving 12 bases between them. The CDR3 length is 16 residues. The CDR3 coding sequence is TGTGCCAGCAGCTTAGCTTCGGAGGGAAGCTCCTACGAGCAGTACTTC. It translates to CASSLASEGSSYEQYF.

V is TRBV12-3 or TRBV12-4 and J is TRBJ2-7; TRBD1 aligns across 8 bases. This CDR3 region has 15 residues. Germline trimming cut 6 bases from V and 2 bases from J; bases unmatched to any gene: 9. The DNA for the CDR3 is TGTGCCAGCAGCTCGGACAGGGAGCCCCCCTACGAGCAGTACTTC. Translated: CASSSDREPPYEQYF.

V is TRBV20-1 and J is TRBJ2-1; 9 positions agree with TRBD2. This CDR3 comprises 17 residues. CDR1 and CDR2 (germline): DFQATT, SNEGSKA (reference sequence). The V gene end was trimmed by 6 bases and the J gene end by 5 bases; junction bases not matched to a gene: 17. The CDR3 DNA reads as TGCAGTGCCCACCTTAGACGGGCGGGAGGGCACGACAATGAGCAGTTCTTC. Translated, it gives CSAHLRRAGGHDNEQFF.

This clonotype has only a few counts. The chain has TRBV30 and TRBJ2-1, with 9 bases identical to TRBD1. Germline CDR1 and CDR2: GTSNPN and SVGIG (reference sequence). Trimming at V came to 1 base and at J to 2 bases, leaving 3 bases not matched to a gene. This CDR3 comprises 15 residues. CDR3 nucleotides: TGTGCCTGGAGTGCCGGGACAGGGACCTACAATGAGCAGTTCTTC. This gives the protein CAWSAGTGTYNEQFF.

This clonotype was detected a few times. The chain links TRBV27 to TRBJ2-1, with 9 bases aligning to TRBD1. This CDR3 region has 17 residues. With 2 bases clipped from V and 0 bases from J, the junction kept 5 bases outside the gene matches. Germline lookup yields CDR1 MNHEY and CDR2 SMNVEV (reference sequence). The CDR3 sequence is CASSLIGTGSSYNEQFF. The CDR3 DNA follows: TGTGCCAGCAGTTTAATTGGGACAGGGAGCTCCTACAATGAGCAGTTCTTC.